The 19 T cell receptor beta chains below were found in one sample sequenced in a study of beta chain features in type 1 diabetes. Study observations and caveats: TCRB CDR3s from Type 1 diabetes patients were moderately but significantly shorter in all four CD4+ subsets.

All of the isolated RNA was reverse transcribed, so expressed TCRB transcripts were sequenced. Data came from immunoSEQ multiplex PCR; TCRdb stores just in-frame clones and leaves some out. Seen here are roughly 240,000 clones, around 24% observed once, and the top ten hold approximately 0.011%. Their antigen targets remain unknown. Material: naive CD4+ T cells from blood. These receptor sequences come from a woman under 40 with type 1 diabetes.

The chain recombines TRBV7-2 with TRBJ2-7; 7 bases align to TRBD2. This CDR3 has 14 residues. V shed 5 bases and J 0 bases; nucleotides not matched to a gene: 4. Germline lookup yields CDR1 SGHTA and CDR2 FQGNSA. The CDR3 is CASSGRGRSYEQYF. The CDR3 DNA follows: TGTGCCAGCAGCGGGAGGGGTCGCTCCTACGAGCAGTACTTC.

The chain links TRBV4-1 to TRBJ2-7; TRBD1 aligns across 12 bases. Germline-derived CDR1 and CDR2 are MGHRA and YSYEKL. V lost 8 bases to trimming and J lost 7 bases; unmatched junction nucleotides: 12. This CDR3 is 15 amino acids long. DNA for the CDR3: TGCGCCAGCTCTCCGGGACAGGGGGCCCTCGGGGAGCAGTACTTC. As protein: CASSPGQGALGEQYF.

The table lists this clone with a few counts. CDR3 DNA sequence: TGTGCCAGCAGAGTAGCGGGAGCATCAGAGACCCAGTACTTC. It specifies CASRVAGASETQYF. V gene TRBV28 combines with J gene TRBJ2-5; 9 positions match TRBD2. Germline loops: CDR1 MDHEN, CDR2 SYDVKM. V dropped 6 bases and J dropped 4; count of bases not matched to a gene: 6. CDR3 length: 14 amino acids.

The V gene is TRBV29-1, the J gene TRBJ2-7; no clear D. This CDR3 is 12 amino acids long. Trimming pared 4 bases from V and 2 bases from J, leaving 9 bases between. CDR1 SQVTM and CDR2 ANQGSEA come from the germline V gene. Here the CDR3 DNA reads TGCAGCGTTGTAGTGTCGACCTACGAGCAGTACTTC. It codes for CSVVVSTYEQYF.

The chain couples TRBV9 to TRBJ1-1, with no clear D. Trimming took 3 bases from V and 2 from J, leaving 8 bases between them. Germline V gives CDR1 SGDLS, CDR2 YYNGEE. There are 13 residues in the CDR3. The CDR3 reads CASSGATNTEAFF. The CDR3, as DNA: TGTGCCAGCAGCGGGGCGACAAACACTGAAGCTTTCTTT. Using reference TRBV9 and TRBJ1-1 for the parts outside the CDR3, the full variable domain is DSGVTQTPKHLITATGQRVTLRCSPRSGDLSVYWYQQSLDQGLQFLIQYYNGEERAKGNILERFSAQQFPDLHSELNLSSLELGDSALYFCASSGATNTEAFFGQGTRLTVV.

J is TRBJ1-2 and V is TRBV29-1; D ambiguous. The CDR3 is 12 residues long. Germline CDR1 and CDR2: SQVTM and ANQGSEA. Trimming cost V 4 bases and J 4 bases, with 10 bases left between them. The CDR3 DNA follows: TGCAGCGTTGTTGGCAGTTCCTATGGCTACACCTTC. Protein sequence: CSVVGSSYGYTF.

The chain recombines TRBV28 with TRBJ2-7, with D possibly being TRBD2 (6 bases). V lost 3 bases and J 0 bases, leaving 12 bases between the germline ends. Germline-derived CDR1 and CDR2 are MDHEN and SYDVKM. The CDR3 extends over 15 amino acids. Written as DNA, the CDR3 is TGTGCCAGCAGTTTTAGTAGCGGTAGCTCCTACGAGCAGTACTTC. Translation gives CASSFSSGSSYEQYF.

The table lists this clone with a few counts. The V gene is TRBV13, the J gene TRBJ1-2; 7 bases agree with TRBD1. The J segment lost 7 bases and the V segment lost 2 bases, leaving 4 bases of the junction unmatched. Per germline, CDR1 PRHDT and CDR2 FYEKMQ (reference sequence). The CDR3 covers 13 residues. This CDR3 is CASSLPSGGGYTF. The CDR3 nucleotides are TGTGCCAGCAGCTTACCTTCAGGGGGTGGCTACACCTTC.

This clone was counted only a few times. The CDR3 region has the DNA TGCAGCGTACCAACAGGGGACACTGAAGCTTTCTTT. Translating it yields CSVPTGDTEAFF. The rearrangement uses TRBV29-1 and TRBJ1-1; 7 positions match TRBD1. This CDR3 has 12 amino acids. CDR1 is SQVTM, CDR2 ANQGSEA, per germline. V shed 6 bases and J 3 bases; nucleotides not matched to a gene: 4.

The J gene is TRBJ1-4, the V gene TRBV27; maybe TRBD1 (5 bases). This CDR3 contains 16 residues. Germline CDR1 reads MNHEY; CDR2 reads SMNVEV (reference sequence). Trimming removed 6 bases from V and 6 bases from J, with 20 bases in between. CDR3 loop: CASSPQTARGDEKLFF. DNA of the CDR3: TGTGCCAGCAGCCCCCAGACAGCCCGAGGAGATGAAAAACTGTTTTTT.

The V gene is TRBV29-1, the J gene TRBJ2-5, with TRBD2 as a possible D gene (5 bases). The CDR3 sequence is 13 residues long. V shed 0 bases and J shed 4 bases, with 9 bases lying between them. The germline gives CDR1 SQVTM, CDR2 ANQGSEA. The DNA of the CDR3 is TGCAGCGTTGAAGAGAATGCGGGAGAGACCCAGTACTTC. As protein: CSVEENAGETQYF.

Only a few counts were recorded for this clone. The gene calls are TRBV28 and TRBJ2-2; D is undetermined. There are 15 residues in the CDR3. Germline V gene data show CDR1 as MDHEN and CDR2 as SYDVKM. With 5 bases removed from V and 4 bases from J, the gap between germline ends came to 14 bases. The CDR3 DNA follows: TGTGCCAGCAGTCTCCTTTCCCGGGTCACCGGGGAGCTGTTTTTT. Its protein is CASSLLSRVTGELFF.

The rearrangement joins TRBV19 to TRBJ2-7, with TRBD2 matching over 7 bases. This CDR3 contains 15 residues. CDR1 is LNHDA, CDR2 SQIVND, per germline (reference sequence). V shed 0 bases, J shed 1 base, and the junction held 3 bases outside the gene matches. The DNA of the CDR3 is TGTGCCAGTAGTATAGAGGCTAGCGGATCCTACGAGCAGTACTTC. Protein: CASSIEASGSYEQYF.

The genes are TRBV6-5 and TRBJ2-7, with TRBD2 matching over 7 bases. The ends lost 7 bases at V and 3 bases at J; junction bases unmatched: 6. Looked up from germline, CDR1 is MNHEY and CDR2 is SVGAGI. The CDR3 contains 13 residues. CDR3 in amino acids: CASKRGRDYEQYF. The DNA for the CDR3 is TGTGCCAGCAAACGCGGGAGAGACTACGAGCAGTACTTC.

V usage is TRBV6-6 and J usage is TRBJ2-1, with 15 bases matching TRBD2. CDR3 length equals 13 residues. The germline gives CDR1 MNHNY, CDR2 SVGAGI (reference sequence). Trimming at V came to 6 bases and at J to 15 bases, leaving 6 bases not matched to a gene. DNA of the CDR3: TGTGCCAGCAGACCCGGGACTAGCGGGAGGTGGTTCTTC. Amino acid sequence: CASRPGTSGRWFF.

The chain combines TRBV7-3 with TRBJ1-2; 9 nucleotides match TRBD1. J lost 8 bases, V lost 4 bases, and 11 bases had no gene match. Germline CDR1 SGHTA, CDR2 FQGTGA. CDR3 length equals 15 residues. The CDR3 region has the DNA TGTGCCAGCAGCTCATCCCCGGGACAGGGCAAAGGCTACACCTTC. This encodes CASSSSPGQGKGYTF.

The chain has TRBV2 and TRBJ2-3; 10 nucleotides line up with TRBD2. CDR3 size: 14 residues. Germline V gives CDR1 SNHLY, CDR2 FYNNEI. Losses at the gene ends were 9 bases for V and 2 bases for J; bases not matched to a gene: 5. The CDR3 DNA sequence: TGTGCCAGGGGGACTAGCGCCGTCACAGATACGCAGTATTTT. Translation: CARGTSAVTDTQYF.

This chain links TRBV9 with TRBJ2-7; 9 positions match TRBD2. This CDR3 spans 16 amino acids. The ends lost 4 bases at V and 3 bases at J; junction bases unmatched: 11. Germline V gives CDR1 SGDLS, CDR2 YYNGEE. The CDR3 loop is CASSPGAAGGGYEQYF. CDR3 bases: TGTGCCAGCAGCCCAGGGGCAGCGGGAGGCGGCTACGAGCAGTACTTC.

There are a few counts of this clone. The rearrangement uses TRBV27 and TRBJ2-1; perhaps TRBD1 as D (5 bases). Trimming cost V 2 bases and J 7 bases, with 12 bases left between them. The CDR3 runs to 14 residues. Germline loops: CDR1 MNHEY, CDR2 SMNVEV (reference sequence). The CDR3 loop is CASSLGAGLNEQFF. The CDR3 nucleotides read TGTGCCAGCAGTTTAGGGGCAGGGCTAAATGAGCAGTTCTTC.